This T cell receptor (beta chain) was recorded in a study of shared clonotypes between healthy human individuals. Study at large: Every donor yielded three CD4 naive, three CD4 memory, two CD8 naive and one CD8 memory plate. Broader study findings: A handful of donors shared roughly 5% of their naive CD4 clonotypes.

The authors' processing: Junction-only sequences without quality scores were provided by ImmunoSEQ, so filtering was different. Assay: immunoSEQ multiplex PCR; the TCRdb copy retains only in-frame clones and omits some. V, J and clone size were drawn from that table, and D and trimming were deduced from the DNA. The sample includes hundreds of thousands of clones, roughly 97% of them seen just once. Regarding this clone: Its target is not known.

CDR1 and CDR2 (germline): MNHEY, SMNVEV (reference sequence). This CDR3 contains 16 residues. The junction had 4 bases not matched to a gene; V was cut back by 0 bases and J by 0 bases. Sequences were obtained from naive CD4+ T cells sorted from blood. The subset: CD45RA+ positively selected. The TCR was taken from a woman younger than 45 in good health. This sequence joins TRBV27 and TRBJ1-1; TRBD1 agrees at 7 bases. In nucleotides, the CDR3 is TGTGCCAGCAGTTTATCAGGGGGCTTGATGAACACTGAAGCTTTCTTT. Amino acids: CASSLSGGLMNTEAFF.